The T cell receptor beta chain described here comes from a study of early T cells in non-severe SARS-CoV-2 infection. Study details: Sequenced material consisted of bulk RNA (from unsorted whole blood), and chains were unpaired. Study observations and caveats: Private and CD4 specificities were missed by VDJdb matching, skewed to anti-spike CD8.

This CDR3 spans 15 amino acids. Deletions cut 6 bases from V and 2 bases from J, with 14 bases between. The germline V gene encodes CDR1 MNHEY and CDR2 SVGEGT. In this sample, this clonotype turned up many times. Its antigen is currently unknown. Unique molecular identifier tags were affixed to discrete cDNA molecules. From the 5' RACE reads, TCRdb called clonotypes with MiXCR, one entry per CDR3 protein. In the table there are tens of thousands of distinct CDR3 sequences, around 6% of which are singletons. Sample: whole blood. The chain carries TRBV6-2 or TRBV6-3 and TRBJ1-5; D ambiguous. The TCR comes from an adult who was a healthcare worker with PCR-confirmed SARS-CoV-2 infection or an uninfected control (not recorded which). In DNA, the CDR3 is TGTGCCAGCAGCCTCCGTTCCGCGGGCAATCAGCCCCAGCATTTT. As protein: CASSLRSAGNQPQHF.